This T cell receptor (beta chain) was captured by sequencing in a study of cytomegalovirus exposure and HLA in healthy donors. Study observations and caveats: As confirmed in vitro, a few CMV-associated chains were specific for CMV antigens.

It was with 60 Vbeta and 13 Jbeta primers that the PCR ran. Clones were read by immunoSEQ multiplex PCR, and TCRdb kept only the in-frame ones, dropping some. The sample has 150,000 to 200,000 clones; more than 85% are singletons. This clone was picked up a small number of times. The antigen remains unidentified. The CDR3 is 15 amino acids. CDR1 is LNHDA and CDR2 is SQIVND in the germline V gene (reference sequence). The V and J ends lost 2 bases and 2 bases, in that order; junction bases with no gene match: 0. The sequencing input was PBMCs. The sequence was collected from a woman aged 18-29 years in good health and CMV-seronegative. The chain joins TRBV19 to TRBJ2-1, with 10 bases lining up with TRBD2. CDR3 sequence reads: CASSITSGTYNEQFF. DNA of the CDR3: TGTGCCAGTAGTATAACTAGCGGGACCTACAATGAGCAGTTCTTC.